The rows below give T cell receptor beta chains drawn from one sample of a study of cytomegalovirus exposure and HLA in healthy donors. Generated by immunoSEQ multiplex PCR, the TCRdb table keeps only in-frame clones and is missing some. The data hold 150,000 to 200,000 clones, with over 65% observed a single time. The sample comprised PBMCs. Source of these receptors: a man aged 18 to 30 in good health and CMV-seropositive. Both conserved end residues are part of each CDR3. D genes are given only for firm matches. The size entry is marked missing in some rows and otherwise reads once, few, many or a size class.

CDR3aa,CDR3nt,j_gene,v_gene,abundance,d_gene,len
CASSGDRISNQPQHF,TGTGCCAGCAGCGGGGACAGGATTAGCAATCAGCCCCAGCATTTT,TRBJ1-5,TRBV2,.,TRBD1,15
CASTTRAGTVYNEQFF,TGTGCCAGCACCACCCGGGCGGGGACAGTCTACAATGAGCAGTTCTTC,TRBJ2-1,TRBV27,few,.,16
CASRMGQGVGGYTF,TGTGCCAGCAGAATGGGACAGGGGGTTGGTGGCTACACCTTC,TRBJ1-2,TRBV2,.,TRBD1,14
CSVSTILEETQYF,TGCAGCGTTTCCACTATCCTCGAAGAGACCCAGTACTTC,TRBJ2-5,TRBV29-1,.,.,13
CASSWATGNEQFF,TGTGCCAGCAGTTGGGCGACAGGGAATGAGCAGTTCTTC,TRBJ2-1,TRBV27,.,TRBD1,13
CASSLRGVSGNTIYF,TGTGCCAGCAGCCTCCGCGGGGTCTCTGGAAACACCATATATTTT,TRBJ1-3,TRBV6-5,few,.,15
CAWSAGDSPNQPQHF,TGTGCCTGGAGTGCGGGGGACAGCCCCAATCAGCCCCAGCATTTT,TRBJ1-5,TRBV30,.,TRBD1,15
CASNLQGTEAFF,TGTGCCAGCAATCTCCAGGGGACTGAAGCTTTCTTT,TRBJ1-1,TRBV6-6,.,.,12
CASSQDPQIAASTDTQYF,TGCGCCAGCAGCCAAGATCCCCAAATAGCGGCTAGCACAGATACGCAGTATTTT,TRBJ2-3,TRBV4-1,.,.,18
CASSFGQGEKLFF,TGTGCCAGCAGTTTCGGACAGGGCGAAAAACTGTTTTTT,TRBJ1-4,TRBV28,.,TRBD1,13
CASINGGAGGQPQHF,TGTGCCAGCATAAACGGGGGGGCAGGAGGTCAGCCCCAGCATTTT,TRBJ1-5,TRBV28,few,.,15
CASSLTSTAAQYF,TGTGCCAGCAGTTTAACCTCCACTGCCGCGCAGTATTTT,TRBJ2-3,TRBV27,few,.,13
CSVAPGALAIQYF,TGCAGCGTAGCTCCAGGGGCGCTCGCCATTCAGTACTTC,TRBJ2-4,TRBV29-1,.,.,13
CASSVVGGTSTDTQYF,TGTGCCAGCAGCGTAGTCGGGGGGACTAGCACAGATACGCAGTATTTT,TRBJ2-3,TRBV9,.,TRBD2,16
CASSDPSGSSYNEQFF,TGTGCCAGCAGTGACCCCAGCGGGAGCTCCTACAATGAGCAGTTCTTC,TRBJ2-1,TRBV2,.,TRBD2,16
CATSTDRGMNTEAFF,TGTGCCACCAGCACGGACAGGGGAATGAACACTGAAGCTTTCTTT,TRBJ1-1,TRBV15,.,TRBD1,15
CASSLSGSLDTGELFF,TGCGCCAGCAGCTTGTCAGGGTCCTTGGACACCGGGGAGCTGTTTTTT,TRBJ2-2,TRBV5-1,.,.,16